This TCR beta chain originates from a study of T cells after yellow fever vaccination. Regarding the study as a whole: Overall, a small share of clonotypes was seen in both CD4 and CD8 compartments. Re-detected after boosting: most primary clones, 96% of CD4 and less than 90% of CD8. The secondary response was weaker but peaked faster, day 5 versus 15.

Germline lookup yields CDR1 SGHTA and CDR2 FQGTGA. V lost 3 bases and J 6 bases, leaving 8 bases between the germline ends. This CDR3 has 13 residues. One entry per CDR3 protein, called by TCRdb with MiXCR from the 5' RACE reads. Here the sample spans around 140,000 distinct CDR3 sequences, just over 6.5% being singletons. This clonotype was recorded many times. Antigen unknown. This chain links TRBV7-3 with TRBJ2-2; D not resolved. The source is a man younger than 45 who received the YFV17D yellow fever vaccine. The sequences come from CD4+ T cells sorted from PBMCs, collected 10 days after the yellow fever booster vaccination. The CDR3 DNA reads as TGTGCCAGCAGCTTTCCCTCCCCCGGGGAGCTGTTTTTT. This sequence encodes CASSFPSPGELFF.